The clone carrying this TCR beta chain came up once. The CDR3 runs to 14 residues. The V end lost 7 bases, the J end lost 5 bases, and 17 bases lay between the germline ends. The V gene's germline CDR1 is SGHTA and CDR2 FQGNSA. These data belong to a study of blood T cell repertoires in COVID-19. Overall study context: Both acute and convalescent COVID-19 samples were obtained from the United States, Italy and Spain.

TCRdb's table, derived via immunoSEQ multiplex PCR, lists solely in-frame clones and lacks some. The table has over 200,000 clones, 75% to 85% seen once. The chain employs TRBV7-2 and TRBJ2-5, with D possibly matching TRBD2 (7 bases). Material for sequencing was peripheral blood. The TCR sequence derives from a woman in her thirties with COVID-19, enrolled during active disease. The CDR3 DNA is TGTGCCAGCACCTCGATAGGGGGGGTGGAGACCCAGTACTTC. This sequence encodes CASTSIGGVETQYF.